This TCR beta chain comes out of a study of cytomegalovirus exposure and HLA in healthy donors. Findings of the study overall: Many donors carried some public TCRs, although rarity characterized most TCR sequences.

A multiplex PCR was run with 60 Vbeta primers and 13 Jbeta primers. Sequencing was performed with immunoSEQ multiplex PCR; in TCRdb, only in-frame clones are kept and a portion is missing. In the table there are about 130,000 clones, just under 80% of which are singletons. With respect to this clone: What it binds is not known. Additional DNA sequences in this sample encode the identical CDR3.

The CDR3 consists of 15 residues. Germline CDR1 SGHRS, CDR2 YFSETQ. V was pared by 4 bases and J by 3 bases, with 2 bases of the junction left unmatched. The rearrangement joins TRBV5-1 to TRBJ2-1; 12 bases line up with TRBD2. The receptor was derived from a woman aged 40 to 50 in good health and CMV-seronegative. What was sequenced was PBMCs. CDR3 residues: CASSLTSGGYNEQFF. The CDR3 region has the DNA TGCGCCAGCAGCCTGACTAGCGGGGGCTACAATGAGCAGTTCTTC.